This TCR beta chain emerged from a study of blood T cell repertoires in COVID-19. About the study: Both acute and convalescent COVID-19 samples were obtained from the United States, Italy and Spain.

Sequencing used immunoSEQ multiplex PCR; TCRdb keeps in-frame clones, though not all of them. Of roughly 200,000 clones in the sample, 65% to 90% were seen once. This sequence originates from a man at least 80 years old with acute or convalescent COVID-19. Sequenced: peripheral blood.

This CDR3 is CASSFNPGQGSVYEQFF. In DNA form, the CDR3 reads TGCGCCAGCAGCTTCAATCCGGGACAGGGTTCGGTCTATGAGCAGTTCTTC. The chain couples TRBV5-1 to TRBJ2-1; 9 positions agree with TRBD1. CDR3 size: 17 residues. Unmatched junction bases numbered 14, after V lost 2 bases and J lost 8 bases. Per the germline V gene, CDR1 is SGHRS and CDR2 is YFSETQ.